This TCR beta chain was captured by sequencing in a study of T cells in Graves' hyperthyroidism and ophthalmopathy. The CDR3 extends over 15 amino acids. Germline CDR1 is SGHAT and CDR2 is FQNNGV. Trimming shortened V by 1 base and J by 1 base, and 11 bases separated the two germline ends. This clonotype was seen many times. The CDR3 regions of TCR beta were amplified from RNA transcripts. Using the HTBI primer set, a first-round RT-PCR was run on the TCR CDR3. TCRdb used MiXCR to reprocess the multiplex PCR reads, holding one entry per CDR3 protein. The data contain 350,000 or so distinct CDR3 sequences, 20% to 25% of them singletons.

Sequencing was carried out using blood. The J gene is TRBJ2-7, the V gene TRBV11-2; the D is unclear. This receptor was obtained from a woman in her forties or fifties with Graves' hyperthyroidism. CDR3 nucleotides: TGTGCCAGCAGCTTAGGTCGTCTAGGATCCTACGAGCAGTACTTC. Translating gives CASSLGRLGSYEQYF.